This is a list of T cell receptor beta chains from one sample in a study of blood T cell repertoires in COVID-19. The protocol was immunoSEQ multiplex PCR, while the TCRdb copy is restricted to in-frame clones and leaves out a portion. The table lists some 170,000 clones, about 81% of them singletons, with 8.4% in the top ten. The specimen sequenced was peripheral blood. Source of these receptors: a woman aged 70-85 years with acute or convalescent COVID-19. Each CDR3 is given without its conserved first and last residue. Each record gives: V gene, clone size, J gene, CDR3 protein. Where a row states a size, it is once, few, many or the class of an expanded clone; other rows omit it.

>TRBV11-1|-|TRBJ1-2
ASSQTRGTKGYT
>TRBV6-2/TRBV6-3|-|TRBJ2-3
ASSYTGLAGFSTDTQY
>TRBV4-2|-|TRBJ2-3
ASSQDGASGDTQY
>TRBV11-2|-|TRBJ2-3
ASSPGQSTDTQY
>TRBV7-2|few|TRBJ2-7
ASSDRGSSYEQY
>TRBV14|-|TRBJ2-7
ASSGARLAGVEQY
>TRBV10-2|-|TRBJ2-5
ASSVSKETQY
>TRBV4-2|-|TRBJ1-5
ASSQTDRENNQPQH
>TRBV30|-|TRBJ1-2
ALEPRDRHYGYT
>TRBV7-3|-|TRBJ1-1
ASSVAPNTEAF
>TRBV14|-|TRBJ2-7
ASQSEPRRTGGEEQY
>TRBV5-4|-|TRBJ2-1
ASSGPARGEQF
>TRBV7-9|few|TRBJ1-2
ASSLDRQEGYGYT
>TRBV19|once|TRBJ2-4
ASSDGLAGDKNIQY
>TRBV27|-|TRBJ1-5
ASSQTSTGLENQPQH
>TRBV29-1|-|TRBJ2-5
STKTGTVETQY
>TRBV6-5|-|TRBJ1-4
ASNRDRANEKLF
>TRBV19|-|TRBJ2-2
ASSIEATSAGELF
>TRBV29-1|-|TRBJ1-4
SAGDRANEKLF
>TRBV12-2|-|TRBJ2-7
ASRLGDRGWEQY
>TRBV27|-|TRBJ1-6
ASSFKGAGVFAPLH
>TRBV4-1|-|TRBJ1-4
ASSLDRQGYEKLF
>TRBV7-2|-|TRBJ1-6
ASRGGYNSPLH
>TRBV5-1|-|TRBJ2-3
ASSLQGASPDTQY
>TRBV27|-|TRBJ1-6
ASSLFSGRPLH
>TRBV7-9|few|TRBJ2-7
ASSLAETSGRVYEQY
>TRBV6-6|-|TRBJ2-6
ASSHREPGANVLT
>TRBV15|-|TRBJ2-1
ATSSGLAGGYNEQF
>TRBV4-3|once|TRBJ1-2
ASSQDLTGPYARGYT
>TRBV5-6|-|TRBJ2-1
ASSLGGGLSLGDEQF
>TRBV14|-|TRBJ1-5
ASRGQGDSNQPQH
>TRBV7-9|-|TRBJ2-3
ASSPFGAGAADTQY
>TRBV30|-|TRBJ2-6
AWSPWGFGANVLT
>TRBV28|-|TRBJ2-7
ASSFTAGPSYEQY
>TRBV18|-|TRBJ1-3
ASSPNQGSSGNTIY
>TRBV12-3/TRBV12-4|-|TRBJ2-5
ASSRQSSETQY
>TRBV2|-|TRBJ2-2
ASSLGGFTGELF
>TRBV6-6|few|TRBJ1-1
ASSYSAVPEAF
>TRBV7-3|-|TRBJ1-6
ASSLNAGDNSPLH
>TRBV4-3|-|TRBJ1-2
ASSQDLSRDGYT
>TRBV29-1|-|TRBJ1-2
SVDGGHYGYT
>TRBV6-4|once|TRBJ2-7
ASSDPLTGTSDEQY
>TRBV30|-|TRBJ2-3
AWSKGLAGNTDTQY
>TRBV7-9|-|TRBJ1-1
ASMDRGRGTEAF
>TRBV29-1|once|TRBJ2-7
SVVSMGQGRWEQY
>TRBV15|-|TRBJ1-6
ATSRPGTDNSPLH
>TRBV19|-|TRBJ2-1
ASTQMASGYNEQF
>TRBV5-1|-|TRBJ2-3
ASSLETAPDTQY
>TRBV5-1|-|TRBJ2-7
ASASIQGARNEQY
>TRBV9|-|TRBJ1-1
ASSVAESTEAF
>TRBV27|-|TRBJ1-5
ASSFGPSIPQH
>TRBV5-1|-|TRBJ1-2
ASSVAHRGTVYGYT